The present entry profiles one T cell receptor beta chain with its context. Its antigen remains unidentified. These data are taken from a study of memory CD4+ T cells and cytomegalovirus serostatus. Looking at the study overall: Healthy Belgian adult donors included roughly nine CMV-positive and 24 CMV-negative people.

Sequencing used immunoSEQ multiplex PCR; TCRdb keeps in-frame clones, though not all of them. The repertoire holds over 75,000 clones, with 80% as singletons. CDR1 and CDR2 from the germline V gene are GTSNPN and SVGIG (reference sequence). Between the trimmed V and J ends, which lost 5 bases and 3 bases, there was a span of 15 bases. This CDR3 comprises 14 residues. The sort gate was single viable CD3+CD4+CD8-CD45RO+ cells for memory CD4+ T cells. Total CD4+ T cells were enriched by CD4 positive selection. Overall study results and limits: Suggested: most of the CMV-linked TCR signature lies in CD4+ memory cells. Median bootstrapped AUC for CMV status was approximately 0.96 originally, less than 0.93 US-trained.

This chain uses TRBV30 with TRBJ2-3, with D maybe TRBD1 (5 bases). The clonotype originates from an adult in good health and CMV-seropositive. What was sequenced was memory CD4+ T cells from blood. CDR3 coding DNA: TGTGCCTGGTTGCCGGCAGGGCGTACAGATACGCAGTATTTT. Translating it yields CAWLPAGRTDTQYF.